This entry features one T cell receptor (beta chain) sequence. TCRdb's table, derived via immunoSEQ multiplex PCR, lists solely in-frame clones and lacks some. The sample consists of 350,000 to 450,000 clones, 70% to 90% of them appearing once. The treatment: 15 to 20 received Ad26.COV2.S at low or high dose, single or two shots; 5 received placebo; per-sample allocation not given. Sampling was done on day 63 after the first vaccine or placebo injection. This sample was taken from a study of Ad26.COV2.S vaccination and SARS-CoV-2 variants. Germline CDR1 is LGHDT and CDR2 is YNNKEL (reference sequence). With 2 bases removed from V and 0 bases from J, the gap between germline ends came to 11 bases. The CDR3 is 15 amino acids.

The clonotype originates from a person aged 18-65 years who received the Ad26.COV2.S COVID-19 vaccine or a placebo. The input for sequencing was peripheral blood, taken in a trial of Ad26.COV2.S vaccine versus placebo. The chain couples TRBV3-1 (or the pseudogene TRBV3-2) to TRBJ2-7; D remains unclear. The DNA of the CDR3 is TGTGCCAGCAGCCAAAGGGTCGGGTTCTCCTACGAGCAGTACTTC. Protein sequence: CASSQRVGFSYEQYF.